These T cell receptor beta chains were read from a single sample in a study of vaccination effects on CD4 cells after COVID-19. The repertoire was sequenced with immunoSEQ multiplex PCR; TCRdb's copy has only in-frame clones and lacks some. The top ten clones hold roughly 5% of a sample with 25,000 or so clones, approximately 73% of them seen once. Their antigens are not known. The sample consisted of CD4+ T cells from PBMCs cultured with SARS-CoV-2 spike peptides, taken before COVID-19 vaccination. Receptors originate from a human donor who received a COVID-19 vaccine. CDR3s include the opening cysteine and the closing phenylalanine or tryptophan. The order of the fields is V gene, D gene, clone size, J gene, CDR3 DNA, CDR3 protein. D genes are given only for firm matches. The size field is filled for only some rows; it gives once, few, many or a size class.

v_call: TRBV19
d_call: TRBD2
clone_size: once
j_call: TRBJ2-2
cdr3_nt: TGTGCCAGTAGGGAGGGACTAGGGACTTCCAACACCGGGGAGCTGTTTTTT
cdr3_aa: CASREGLGTSNTGELFF

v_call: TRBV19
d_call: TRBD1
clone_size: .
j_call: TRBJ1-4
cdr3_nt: TGTGCCAGTAGGGCCGGGACAGGGACTAGGAGTGAAAAACTGTTTTTT
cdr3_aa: CASRAGTGTRSEKLFF

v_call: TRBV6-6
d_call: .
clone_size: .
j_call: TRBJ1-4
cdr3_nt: TGTGCCAGCAGTTATAGGGCACGAGATGAAAAACTGTTTTTT
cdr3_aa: CASSYRARDEKLFF

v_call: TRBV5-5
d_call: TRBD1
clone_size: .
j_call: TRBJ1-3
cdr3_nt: TGTGCCAGCAGCCCGAGGGGACAGGGAACTGGAAACACCATATATTTT
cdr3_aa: CASSPRGQGTGNTIYF

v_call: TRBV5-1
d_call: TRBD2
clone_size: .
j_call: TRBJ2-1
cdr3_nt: TGCGCCAGCAGTACCGAGCGCGCGGGAGCAAGAGAGCAGTTCTTC
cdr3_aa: CASSTERAGAREQFF

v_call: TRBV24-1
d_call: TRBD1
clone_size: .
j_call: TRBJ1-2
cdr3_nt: TGTGCCACCAGTGTTGGCAGGGGGCTCTATGGCTACACCTTC
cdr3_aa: CATSVGRGLYGYTF

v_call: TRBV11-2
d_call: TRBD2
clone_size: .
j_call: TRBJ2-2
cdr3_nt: TGTGCCAGCAGGAAAGCGGGAGGGCCACGGGGGGAGCTGTTTTTT
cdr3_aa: CASRKAGGPRGELFF

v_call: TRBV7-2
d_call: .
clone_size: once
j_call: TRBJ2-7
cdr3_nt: TGTGCCAGCAGCTACCGGGCCGACGGGACACTTCAATACTACGAGCAGTACTTC
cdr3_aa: CASSYRADGTLQYYEQYF

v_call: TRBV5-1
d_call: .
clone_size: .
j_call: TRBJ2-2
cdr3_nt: TGCGCCAGCAGCTGGGGTGGTTCGAACACCGGGGAGCTGTTTTTT
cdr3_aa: CASSWGGSNTGELFF

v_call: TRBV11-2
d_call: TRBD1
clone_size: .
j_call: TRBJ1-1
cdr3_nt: TGTGCCAGCAGCCCAACAGGGGTTACTGAAGCTTTCTTT
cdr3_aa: CASSPTGVTEAFF

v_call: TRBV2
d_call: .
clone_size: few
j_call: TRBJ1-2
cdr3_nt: TGTGCCAGCAGCGGAAAAGGGACACAGAGACGGTGGGGCTACACCTTC
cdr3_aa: CASSGKGTQRRWGYTF

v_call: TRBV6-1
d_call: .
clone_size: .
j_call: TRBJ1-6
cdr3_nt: TGTGCCAGCAGTGACAGGGAGAATTCACCCCTCCACTTT
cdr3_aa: CASSDRENSPLHF

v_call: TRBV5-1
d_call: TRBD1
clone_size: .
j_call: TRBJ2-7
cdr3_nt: TGCGCCAGCAGCTCCGACAGGGTCGGGTACGAGCAGTACTTC
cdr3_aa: CASSSDRVGYEQYF

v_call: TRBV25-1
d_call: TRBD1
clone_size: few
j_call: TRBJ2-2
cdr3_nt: TGTGCCAGCAGTGAATTAGGGCAGGGGGTTGGCACCGGGGAGCTGTTTTTT
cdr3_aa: CASSELGQGVGTGELFF

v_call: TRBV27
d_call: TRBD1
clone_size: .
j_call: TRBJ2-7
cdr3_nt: TGTGCCAGCAGTTTAAGCGACAGGGGGCACTACGAGCAGTACTTC
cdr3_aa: CASSLSDRGHYEQYF

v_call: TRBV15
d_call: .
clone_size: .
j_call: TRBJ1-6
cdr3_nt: TGTGCCACCAGCAGTGGCGGGGGCTCCTATAATTCACCCCTCCACTTT
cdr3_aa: CATSSGGGSYNSPLHF

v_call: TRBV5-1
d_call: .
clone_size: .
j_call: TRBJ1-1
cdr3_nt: TGCGCCAGCAGCTTGGAGGCGGCGAACACTGAAGCTTTCTTT
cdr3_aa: CASSLEAANTEAFF

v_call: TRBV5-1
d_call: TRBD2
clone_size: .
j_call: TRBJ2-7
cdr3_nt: TGCGCCAGCAGCTTGGTTGGGACTAGCGGGGGGCCCTCCTACGAGCAGTACTTC
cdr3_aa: CASSLVGTSGGPSYEQYF

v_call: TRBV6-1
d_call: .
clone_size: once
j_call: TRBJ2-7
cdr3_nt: TGTGCCAGCAGTGAAGAGCAACTTACAGGCTTTTCAAGCGAGCAGTACTTC
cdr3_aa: CASSEEQLTGFSSEQYF

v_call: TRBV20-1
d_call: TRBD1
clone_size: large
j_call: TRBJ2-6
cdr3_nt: TGCAGTGCTAGTCCTATAGACAGGGCTGGGGCCAACGTCCTGACTTTC
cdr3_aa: CSASPIDRAGANVLTF

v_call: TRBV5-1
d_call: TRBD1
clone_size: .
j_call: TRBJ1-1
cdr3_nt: TGCGCCAGCAGCGCGAGACAGGGGGCGGACACTGAAGCTTTCTTT
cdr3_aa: CASSARQGADTEAFF

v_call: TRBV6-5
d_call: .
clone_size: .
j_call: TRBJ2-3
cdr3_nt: TGTGCCAGCATTCCGACTACTAGCACAGATACGCAGTATTTT
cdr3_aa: CASIPTTSTDTQYF

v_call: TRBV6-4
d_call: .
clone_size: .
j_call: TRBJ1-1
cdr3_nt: TGTGCCAGCAGTCCCGAACAGGGGAACACTGAAGCTTTCTTT
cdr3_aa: CASSPEQGNTEAFF

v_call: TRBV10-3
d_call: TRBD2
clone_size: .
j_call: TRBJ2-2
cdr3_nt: TGTGCCATCAGTGATAAGGGAGGGAATACCGGGGAGCTGTTTTTT
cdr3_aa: CAISDKGGNTGELFF

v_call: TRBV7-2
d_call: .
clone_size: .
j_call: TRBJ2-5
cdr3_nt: TGTGCCAGCAGCCAAGGGGCTTCCCGAGAGACCCAGTACTTC
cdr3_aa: CASSQGASRETQYF

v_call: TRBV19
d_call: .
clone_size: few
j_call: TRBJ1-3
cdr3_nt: TGTGCCAGTAGTCCCCTCCGACAAAACTCTGGAAACACCATATATTTT
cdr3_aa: CASSPLRQNSGNTIYF

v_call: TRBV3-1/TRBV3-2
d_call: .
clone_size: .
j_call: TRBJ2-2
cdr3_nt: TGTGCCAGCAGCCAAGATAGACACACCGGGGAGCTGTTTTTT
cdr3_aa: CASSQDRHTGELFF

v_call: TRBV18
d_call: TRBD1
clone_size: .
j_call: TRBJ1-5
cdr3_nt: TGTGCCAGCTCACCACAGACAGGGTATCAGCCCCAGCATTTT
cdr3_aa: CASSPQTGYQPQHF

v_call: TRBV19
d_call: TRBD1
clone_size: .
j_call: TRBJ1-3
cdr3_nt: TGTGCCAGTAGTCACCGGGACAGAGGAAACACCATATATTTT
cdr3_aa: CASSHRDRGNTIYF

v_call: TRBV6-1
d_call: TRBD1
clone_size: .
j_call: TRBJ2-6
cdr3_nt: TGTGCCAGCAGTGAACAGGGGGCTGGGGCCAACGTCCTGACTTTC
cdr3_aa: CASSEQGAGANVLTF

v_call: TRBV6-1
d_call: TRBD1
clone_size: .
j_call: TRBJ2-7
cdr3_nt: TGTGCCAGCAGTGAACGGACAGGGGGGCACTACGAGCAGTACTTC
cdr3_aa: CASSERTGGHYEQYF

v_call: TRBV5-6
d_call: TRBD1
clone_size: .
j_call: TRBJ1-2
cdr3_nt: TGTGCCAGCAGCACAGGGGTAGGGGGCTACACCTTC
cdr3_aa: CASSTGVGGYTF

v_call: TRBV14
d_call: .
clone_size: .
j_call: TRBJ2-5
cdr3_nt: TGTGCCAGCAGCCAAGGGGCGGGGGAGACCCAGTACTTC
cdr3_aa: CASSQGAGETQYF

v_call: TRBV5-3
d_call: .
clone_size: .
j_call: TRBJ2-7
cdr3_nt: TGTGCCAGAAGCTTGTATTCTAGCGCGAGCTCCTACGAGCAGTACTTC
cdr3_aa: CARSLYSSASSYEQYF

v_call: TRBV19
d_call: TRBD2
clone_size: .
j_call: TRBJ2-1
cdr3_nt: TGTGCCAGTAGTCAACCGGGACTAGCCCCCTACAATGAGCAGTTCTTC
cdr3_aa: CASSQPGLAPYNEQFF

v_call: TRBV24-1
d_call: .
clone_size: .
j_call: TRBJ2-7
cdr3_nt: TGTGCCTTTCGGGCGGCGTACTACGAGCAGTACTTC
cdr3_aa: CAFRAAYYEQYF

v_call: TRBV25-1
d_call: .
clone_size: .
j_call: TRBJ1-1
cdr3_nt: TGTGCCAGCAGATCAGGTGGCGGAGAAGCTTTCTTT
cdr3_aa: CASRSGGGEAFF

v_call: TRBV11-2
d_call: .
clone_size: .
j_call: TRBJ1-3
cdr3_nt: TGTGCCAGCAGCTCCCGGAGGGCCCTCTCTGGAAACACCATATATTTT
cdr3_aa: CASSSRRALSGNTIYF

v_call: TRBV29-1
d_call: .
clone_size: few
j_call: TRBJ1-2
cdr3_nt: TGCAGCGTTGTCTTCTCCTACTATGGCTACACCTTC
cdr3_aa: CSVVFSYYGYTF

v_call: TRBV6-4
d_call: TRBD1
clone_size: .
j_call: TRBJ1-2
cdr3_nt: TGTGCCAGCAGTCCGGACAGGGCGGGTGGCTACACCTTC
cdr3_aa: CASSPDRAGGYTF

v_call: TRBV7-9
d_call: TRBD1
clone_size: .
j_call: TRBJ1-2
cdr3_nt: TGTGCCAGCAGCAGCCAGGACAGGGCGGGGGGCTACACCTTC
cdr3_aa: CASSSQDRAGGYTF

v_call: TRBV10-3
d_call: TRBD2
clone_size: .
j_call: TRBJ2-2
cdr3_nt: TGTGCCATGTCGTGGGCTAGCGGCACCGGGGAGCTGTTTTTT
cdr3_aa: CAMSWASGTGELFF

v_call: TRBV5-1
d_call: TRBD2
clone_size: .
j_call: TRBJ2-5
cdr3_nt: TGCGCCAGCAACTTTATACTAGCGGGAGAAACGGAGACCCAGTACTTC
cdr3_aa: CASNFILAGETETQYF

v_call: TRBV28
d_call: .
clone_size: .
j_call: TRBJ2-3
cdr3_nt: TGTGCCAGCGGATTAAAGAGGGGCACAGATACGCAGTATTTT
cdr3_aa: CASGLKRGTDTQYF

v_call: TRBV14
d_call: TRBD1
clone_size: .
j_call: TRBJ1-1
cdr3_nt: TGTGCCAGCAGCCGCCTAACAGGGGGGAACACTGAAGCTTTCTTT
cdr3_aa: CASSRLTGGNTEAFF

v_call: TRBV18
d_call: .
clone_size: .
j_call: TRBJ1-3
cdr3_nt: TGTGCCAGCTCACCAGTGGAGTTTCAGACTGGAAACACCATATATTTT
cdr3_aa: CASSPVEFQTGNTIYF

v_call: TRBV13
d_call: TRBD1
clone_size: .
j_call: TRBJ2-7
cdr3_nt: TGTGCCAGCAGCAGGCGACAGGGATGGGGCGAGCAGTACTTC
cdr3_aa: CASSRRQGWGEQYF

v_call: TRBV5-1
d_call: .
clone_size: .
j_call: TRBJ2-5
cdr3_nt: TGCGCCAGCAGCCCCACTGGTATCCAAGAGACCCAGTACTTC
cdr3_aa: CASSPTGIQETQYF

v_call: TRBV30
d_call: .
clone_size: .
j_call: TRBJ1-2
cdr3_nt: TGTGCCTGGAAGTCCCCAGGGGCGAGGGGCTACACCTTC
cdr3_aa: CAWKSPGARGYTF

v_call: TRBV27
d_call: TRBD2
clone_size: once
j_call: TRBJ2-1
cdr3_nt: TGTGCCAGCAGTTTATATGCCCTAGCGGGAAATGAGCAGTTCTTC
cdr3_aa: CASSLYALAGNEQFF

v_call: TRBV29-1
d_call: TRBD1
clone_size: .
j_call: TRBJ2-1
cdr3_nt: TGCAGCGGGGGACAGCAGACCTACAATGAGCAGTTCTTC
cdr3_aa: CSGGQQTYNEQFF

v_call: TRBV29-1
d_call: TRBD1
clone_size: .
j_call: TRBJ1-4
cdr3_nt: TGCAGCGCCCAACAGGGGGCGAGTGAAAAACTGTTTTTT
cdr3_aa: CSAQQGASEKLFF

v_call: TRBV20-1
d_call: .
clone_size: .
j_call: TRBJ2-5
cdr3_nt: TGCAGTGCTAGTTGGGACTTACAAGAGACCCAGTACTTC
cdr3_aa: CSASWDLQETQYF

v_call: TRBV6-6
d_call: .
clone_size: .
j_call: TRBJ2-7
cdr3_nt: TGTGCCAGCAGTTACTCCGTTCCGATTTCCTACGAGCAGTACTTC
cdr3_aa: CASSYSVPISYEQYF

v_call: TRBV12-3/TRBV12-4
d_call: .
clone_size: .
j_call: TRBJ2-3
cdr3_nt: TGTGCCAGCAGTTTAGCCCTATTAGATACGCAGTATTTT
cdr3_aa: CASSLALLDTQYF